This T cell receptor beta chain appears in the sequencing data of a study of CD8+CD57+ T cells in acquired aplastic anemia. Looking at the study overall: Sorted CD4+ and CD8+ cells yielded DNA averaging approximately 3.4 ug. Regarding the study as a whole: Patients and controls turned out to have roughly 30 CD8+ CDR3 sequences in common. No significant difference in CD8+ Simpson's diversity was found between patients and controls.

In its sample, this clonotype was seen many times. Its antigen is not identified. The CDR3 extends over 14 amino acids. V gave up 6 bases and J gave up 0 bases, with 11 bases separating them. The germline V gene encodes CDR1 MNHNS and CDR2 SASEGT. CD8+CD57+ cell expansion had been shown by flow cytometry in patients chosen for sequencing. Among the patients, none had received any therapy at the time of blood sampling. TCR beta VDJ combinations and CDR3 sequences were profiled from genomic DNA. MiXCR was run by TCRdb on the reads, yielding one entry per CDR3 protein. The data show roughly 290,000 distinct CDR3 sequences, under 65% seen once.

V is TRBV6-1 and J is TRBJ1-1; D is possibly TRBD1 (5 bases). The source is a human donor with aplastic anemia. The sequencing sample was made of sorted CD4+, CD8+, or CD8+CD57+ T cells (not recorded which) from PBMCs. The CDR3: CASRSQGMNTEAFF. CDR3 DNA sequence: TGTGCCAGCAGGAGCCAGGGTATGAACACTGAAGCTTTCTTT.